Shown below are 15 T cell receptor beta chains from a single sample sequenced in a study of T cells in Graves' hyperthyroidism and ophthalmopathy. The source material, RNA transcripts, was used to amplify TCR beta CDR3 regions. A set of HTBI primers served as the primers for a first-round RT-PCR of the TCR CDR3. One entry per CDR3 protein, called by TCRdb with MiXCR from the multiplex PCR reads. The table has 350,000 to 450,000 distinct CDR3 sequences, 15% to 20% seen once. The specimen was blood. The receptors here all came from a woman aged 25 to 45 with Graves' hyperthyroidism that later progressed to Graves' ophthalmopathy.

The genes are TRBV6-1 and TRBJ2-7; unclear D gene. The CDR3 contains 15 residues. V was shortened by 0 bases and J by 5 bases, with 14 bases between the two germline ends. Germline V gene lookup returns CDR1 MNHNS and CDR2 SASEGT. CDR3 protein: CASSEALNRVHEQYF. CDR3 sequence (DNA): TGTGCCAGCAGTGAAGCCCTTAACCGGGTACACGAGCAGTACTTC.

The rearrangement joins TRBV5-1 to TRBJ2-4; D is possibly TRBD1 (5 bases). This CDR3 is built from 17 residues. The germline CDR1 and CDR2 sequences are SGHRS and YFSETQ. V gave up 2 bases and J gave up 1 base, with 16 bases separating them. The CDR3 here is CASSLRGNVGAKNIQYF. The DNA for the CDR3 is TGCGCCAGCAGCTTAAGGGGTAACGTCGGCGCCAAAAACATTCAGTACTTC.

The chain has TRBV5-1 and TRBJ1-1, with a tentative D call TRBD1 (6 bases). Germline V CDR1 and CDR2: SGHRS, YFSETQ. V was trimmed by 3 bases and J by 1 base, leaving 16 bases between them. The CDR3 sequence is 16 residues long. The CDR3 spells CASSSSGGSSNTEAFF. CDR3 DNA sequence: TGCGCCAGCAGCTCCTCCGGGGGCAGCTCGAACACTGAAGCTTTCTTT.

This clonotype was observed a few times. CDR3 residues: CASSDSGYEQYF. The CDR3 DNA reads as TGTGCCAGCAGTGATAGCGGCTACGAGCAGTACTTC. The gene calls are TRBV6-1 and TRBJ2-7; D perhaps matches TRBD2 (6 bases). Germline CDR1 is MNHNS and CDR2 is SASEGT. V gave up 3 bases and J gave up 3 bases, with 6 bases separating them. There are 12 residues in the CDR3.

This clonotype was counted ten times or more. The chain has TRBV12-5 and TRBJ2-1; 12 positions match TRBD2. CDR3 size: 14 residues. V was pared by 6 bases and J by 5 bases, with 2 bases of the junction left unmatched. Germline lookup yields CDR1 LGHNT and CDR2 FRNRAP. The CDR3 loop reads CASGRLAGDNEQFF. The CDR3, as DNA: TGTGCTAGTGGCCGACTAGCGGGAGACAATGAGCAGTTCTTC.

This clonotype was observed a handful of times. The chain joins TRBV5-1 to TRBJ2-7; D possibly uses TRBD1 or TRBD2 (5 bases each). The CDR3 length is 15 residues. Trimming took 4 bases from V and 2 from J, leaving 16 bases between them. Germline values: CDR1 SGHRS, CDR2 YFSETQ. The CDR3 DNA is TGCGCCAGCAGCCCGGGACGGCAACCTACCTACGAGCAGTACTTC. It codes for CASSPGRQPTYEQYF.

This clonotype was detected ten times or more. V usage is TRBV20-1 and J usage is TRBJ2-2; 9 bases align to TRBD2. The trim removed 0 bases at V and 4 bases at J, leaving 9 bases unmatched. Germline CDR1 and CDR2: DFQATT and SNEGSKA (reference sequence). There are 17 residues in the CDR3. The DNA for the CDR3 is TGCAGTGCTAGAGATCCGCGCGGGGGGGCCGGCACCGGGGAGCTGTTTTTT. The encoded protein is CSARDPRGGAGTGELFF.

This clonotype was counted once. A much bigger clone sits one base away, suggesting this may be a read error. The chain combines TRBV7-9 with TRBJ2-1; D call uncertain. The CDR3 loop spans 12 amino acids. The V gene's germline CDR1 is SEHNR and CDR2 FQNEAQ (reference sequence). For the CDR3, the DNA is TGTGCCTGCAGCCTAACGTCGAATGAGCAGTTCTTC. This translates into CACSLTSNEQFF.

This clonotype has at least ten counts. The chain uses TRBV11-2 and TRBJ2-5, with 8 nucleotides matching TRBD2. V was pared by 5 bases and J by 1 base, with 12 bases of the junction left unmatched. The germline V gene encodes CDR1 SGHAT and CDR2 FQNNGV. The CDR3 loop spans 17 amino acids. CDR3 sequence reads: CASSQIPGLESQETQYF. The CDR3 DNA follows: TGTGCCAGCAGCCAAATACCGGGACTAGAGTCCCAAGAGACCCAGTACTTC.

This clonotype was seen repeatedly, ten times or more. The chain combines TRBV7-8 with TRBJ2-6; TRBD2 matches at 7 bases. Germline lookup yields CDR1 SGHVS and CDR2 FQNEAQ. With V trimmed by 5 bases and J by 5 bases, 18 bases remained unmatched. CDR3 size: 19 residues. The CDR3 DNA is TGTGCCAGCAGCCCAGTGGGAGGGCCTTCAGGTTTTAGGGCCAACGTCCTGACTTTC. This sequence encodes CASSPVGGPSGFRANVLTF.

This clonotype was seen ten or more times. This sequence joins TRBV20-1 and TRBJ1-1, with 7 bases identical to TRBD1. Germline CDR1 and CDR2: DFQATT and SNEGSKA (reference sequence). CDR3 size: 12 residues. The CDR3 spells CRGGPVGTEAFF. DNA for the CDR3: TGCAGAGGGGGCCCGGTAGGGACTGAAGCTTTCTTT.

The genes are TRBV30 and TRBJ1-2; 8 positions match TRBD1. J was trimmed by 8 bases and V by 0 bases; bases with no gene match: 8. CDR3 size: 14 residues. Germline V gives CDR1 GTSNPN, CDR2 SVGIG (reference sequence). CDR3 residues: CAWSVPGGLGGYTF. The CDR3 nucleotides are TGTGCCTGGAGTGTGCCAGGGGGCTTGGGCGGCTACACCTTC.

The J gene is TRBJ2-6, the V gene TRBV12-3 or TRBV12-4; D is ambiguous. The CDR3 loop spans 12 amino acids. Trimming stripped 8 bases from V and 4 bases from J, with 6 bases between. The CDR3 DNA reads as TGTGCCAGCCGGCTCGGGGCCAACGTCCTGACTTTC. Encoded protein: CASRLGANVLTF.

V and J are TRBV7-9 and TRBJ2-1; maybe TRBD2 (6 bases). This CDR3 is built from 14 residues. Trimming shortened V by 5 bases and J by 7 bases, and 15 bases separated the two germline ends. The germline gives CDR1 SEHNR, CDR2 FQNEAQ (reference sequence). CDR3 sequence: CASSATRLDNEQFF. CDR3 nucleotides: TGTGCCAGCAGCGCGACCCGACTAGATAATGAGCAGTTCTTC.

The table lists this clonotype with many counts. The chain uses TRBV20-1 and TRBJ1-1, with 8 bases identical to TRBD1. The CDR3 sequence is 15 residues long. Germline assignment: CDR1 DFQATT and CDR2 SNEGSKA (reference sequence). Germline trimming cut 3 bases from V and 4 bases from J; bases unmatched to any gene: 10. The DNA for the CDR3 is TGCAGTGCTAGCGTCCGCAGGGGGCGCGGCACTGAAGCTTTCTTT. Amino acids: CSASVRRGRGTEAFF.